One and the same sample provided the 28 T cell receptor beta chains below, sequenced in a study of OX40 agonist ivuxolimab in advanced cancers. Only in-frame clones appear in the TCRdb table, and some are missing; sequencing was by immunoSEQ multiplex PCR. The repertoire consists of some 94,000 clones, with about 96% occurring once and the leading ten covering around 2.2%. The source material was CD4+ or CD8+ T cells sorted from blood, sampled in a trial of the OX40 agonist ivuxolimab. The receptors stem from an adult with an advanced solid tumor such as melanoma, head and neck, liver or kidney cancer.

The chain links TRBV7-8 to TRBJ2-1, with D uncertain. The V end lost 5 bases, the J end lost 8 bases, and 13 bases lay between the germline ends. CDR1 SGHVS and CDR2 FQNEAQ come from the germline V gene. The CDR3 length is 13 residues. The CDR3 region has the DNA TGTGCCAGCAGCCCGCATCCAAGTCATGAGCAGTTCTTC. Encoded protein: CASSPHPSHEQFF.

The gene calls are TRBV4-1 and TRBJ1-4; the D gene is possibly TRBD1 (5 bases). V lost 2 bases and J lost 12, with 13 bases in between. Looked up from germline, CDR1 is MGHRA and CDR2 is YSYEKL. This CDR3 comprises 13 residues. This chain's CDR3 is CASSQSGGRELFF. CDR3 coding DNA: TGCGCCAGCAGCCAAAGCGGGGGGAGGGAACTGTTTTTT.

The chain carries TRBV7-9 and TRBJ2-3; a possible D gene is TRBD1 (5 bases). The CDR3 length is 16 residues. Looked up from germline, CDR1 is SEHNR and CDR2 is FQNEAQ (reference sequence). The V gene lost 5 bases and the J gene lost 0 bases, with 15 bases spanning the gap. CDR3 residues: CASSLFRESSTDTQYF. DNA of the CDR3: TGTGCCAGCAGCCTCTTCAGGGAATCTAGCACAGATACGCAGTATTTT.

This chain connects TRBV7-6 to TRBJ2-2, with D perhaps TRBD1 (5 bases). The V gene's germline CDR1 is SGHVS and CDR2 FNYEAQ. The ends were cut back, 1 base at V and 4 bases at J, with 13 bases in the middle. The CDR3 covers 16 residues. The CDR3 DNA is TGTGCCAGCAGCTTAGGCACAGGCGGTGCCACCGGGGAGCTGTTTTTT. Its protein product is CASSLGTGGATGELFF.

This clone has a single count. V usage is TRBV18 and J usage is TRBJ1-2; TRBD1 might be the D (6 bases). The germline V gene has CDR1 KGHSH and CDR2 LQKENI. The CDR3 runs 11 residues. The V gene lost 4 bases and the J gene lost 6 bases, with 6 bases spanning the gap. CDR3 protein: CASSQGDGYTF. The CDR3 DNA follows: TGTGCCAGCTCACAGGGGGATGGCTACACCTTC.

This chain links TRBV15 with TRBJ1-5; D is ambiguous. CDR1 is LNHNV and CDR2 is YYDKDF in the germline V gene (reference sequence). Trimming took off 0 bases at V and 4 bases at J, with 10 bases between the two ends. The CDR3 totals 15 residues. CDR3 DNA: TGTGCCACCAGCAGAGAGGAGTCGCTAAATCAGCCCCAGCATTTT. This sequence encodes CATSREESLNQPQHF.

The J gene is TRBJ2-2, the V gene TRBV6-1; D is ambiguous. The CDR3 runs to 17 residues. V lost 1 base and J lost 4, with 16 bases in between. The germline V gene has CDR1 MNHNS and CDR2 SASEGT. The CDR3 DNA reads TGTGCCAGCAGTGAAGTCGCTAACCCTCCCTTCACCGGGGAGCTGTTTTTT. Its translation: CASSEVANPPFTGELFF.

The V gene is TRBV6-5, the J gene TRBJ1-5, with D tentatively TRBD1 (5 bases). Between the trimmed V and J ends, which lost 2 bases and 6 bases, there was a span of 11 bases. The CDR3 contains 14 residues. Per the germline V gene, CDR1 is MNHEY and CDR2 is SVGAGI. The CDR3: CASSYGGEGQPQHF. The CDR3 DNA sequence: TGTGCCAGCAGTTACGGGGGAGAAGGTCAGCCCCAGCATTTT.

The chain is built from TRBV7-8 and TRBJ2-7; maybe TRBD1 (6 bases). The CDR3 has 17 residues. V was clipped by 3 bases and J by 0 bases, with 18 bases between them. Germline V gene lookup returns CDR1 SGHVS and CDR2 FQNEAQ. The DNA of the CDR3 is TGTGCCAGCAGCTTGGTATCCGGGACAACGTTCTCCTACGAGCAGTACTTC. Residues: CASSLVSGTTFSYEQYF. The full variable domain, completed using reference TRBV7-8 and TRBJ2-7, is GAGVSQSPRYKVAKRGQDVALRCDPISGHVSLFWYQQALGQGPEFLTYFQNEAQLDKSGLPSDRFFAERPEGSVSTLKIQRTQQEDSAVYLCASSLVSGTTFSYEQYFGPGTRLTVT.

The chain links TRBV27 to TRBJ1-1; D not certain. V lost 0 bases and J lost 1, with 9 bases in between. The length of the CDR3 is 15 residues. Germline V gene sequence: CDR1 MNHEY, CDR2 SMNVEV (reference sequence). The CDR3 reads CASSLSASQNTEAFF. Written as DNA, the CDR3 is TGTGCCAGCAGTTTATCGGCCAGCCAGAACACTGAAGCTTTCTTT.

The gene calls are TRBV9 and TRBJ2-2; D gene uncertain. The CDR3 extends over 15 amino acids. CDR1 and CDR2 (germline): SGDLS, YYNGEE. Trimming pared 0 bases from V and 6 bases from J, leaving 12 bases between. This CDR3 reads CASSVGTVDSGELFF. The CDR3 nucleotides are TGTGCCAGCAGCGTAGGGACGGTAGACTCCGGGGAGCTGTTTTTT.

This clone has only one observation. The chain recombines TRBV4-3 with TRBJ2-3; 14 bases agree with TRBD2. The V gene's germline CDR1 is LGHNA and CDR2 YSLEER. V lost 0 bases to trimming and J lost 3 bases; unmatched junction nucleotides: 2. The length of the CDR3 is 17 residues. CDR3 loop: CASSQEGLAGETDTQYF. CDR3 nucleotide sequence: TGCGCCAGCAGCCAAGAGGGACTAGCGGGAGAAACAGATACGCAGTATTTT.

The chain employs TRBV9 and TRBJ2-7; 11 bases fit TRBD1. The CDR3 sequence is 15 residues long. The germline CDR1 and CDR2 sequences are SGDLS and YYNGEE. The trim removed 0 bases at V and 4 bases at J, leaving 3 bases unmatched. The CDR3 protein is CASSVGGQGAYEQYF. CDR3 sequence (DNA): TGTGCCAGCAGCGTAGGAGGACAGGGGGCTTACGAGCAGTACTTC. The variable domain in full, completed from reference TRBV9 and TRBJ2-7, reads DSGVTQTPKHLITATGQRVTLRCSPRSGDLSVYWYQQSLDQGLQFLIQYYNGEERAKGNILERFSAQQFPDLHSELNLSSLELGDSALYFCASSVGGQGAYEQYFGPGTRLTVT.

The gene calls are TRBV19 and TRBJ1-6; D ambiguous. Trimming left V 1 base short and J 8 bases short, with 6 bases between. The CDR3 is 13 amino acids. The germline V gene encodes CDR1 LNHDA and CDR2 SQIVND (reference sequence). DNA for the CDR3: TGTGCCAGTAGTATAGCGAGTGATTCACCCCTCCACTTT. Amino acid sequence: CASSIASDSPLHF.

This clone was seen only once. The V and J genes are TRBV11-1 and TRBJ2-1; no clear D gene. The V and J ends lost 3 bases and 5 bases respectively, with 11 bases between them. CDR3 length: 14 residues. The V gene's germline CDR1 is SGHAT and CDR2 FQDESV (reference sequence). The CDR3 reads CASSFPGAHNEQFF. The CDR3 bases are TGTGCCAGCAGCTTCCCGGGTGCCCACAATGAGCAGTTCTTC.

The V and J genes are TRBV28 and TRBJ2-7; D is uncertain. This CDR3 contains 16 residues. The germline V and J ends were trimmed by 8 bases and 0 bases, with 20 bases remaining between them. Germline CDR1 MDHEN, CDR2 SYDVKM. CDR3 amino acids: CASVVKTDSSSYEQYF. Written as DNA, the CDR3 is TGTGCCAGCGTAGTTAAGACGGATTCTAGCTCCTACGAGCAGTACTTC.

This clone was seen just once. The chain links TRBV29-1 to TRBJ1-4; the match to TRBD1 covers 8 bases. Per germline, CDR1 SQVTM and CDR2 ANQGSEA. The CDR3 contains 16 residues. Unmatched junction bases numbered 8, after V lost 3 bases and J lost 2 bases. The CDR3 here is CSVETTGGRTNEKLFF. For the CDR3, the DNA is TGCAGCGTTGAGACCACAGGGGGTAGGACTAATGAAAAACTGTTTTTT.

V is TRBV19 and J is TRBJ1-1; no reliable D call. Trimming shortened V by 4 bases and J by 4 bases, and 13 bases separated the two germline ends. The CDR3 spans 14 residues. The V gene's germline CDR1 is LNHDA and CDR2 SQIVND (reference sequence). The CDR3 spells CASSTLSDGTEAFF. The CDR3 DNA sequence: TGTGCCAGTAGTACTCTCTCGGATGGCACTGAAGCTTTCTTT.

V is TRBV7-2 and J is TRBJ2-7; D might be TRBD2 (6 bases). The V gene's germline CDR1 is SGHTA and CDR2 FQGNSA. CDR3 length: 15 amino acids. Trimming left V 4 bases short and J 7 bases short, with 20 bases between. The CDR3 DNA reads TGTGCCAGCAGCTACTTAGCGGAGCACGTGGGAGAGCAGTACTTC. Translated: CASSYLAEHVGEQYF.

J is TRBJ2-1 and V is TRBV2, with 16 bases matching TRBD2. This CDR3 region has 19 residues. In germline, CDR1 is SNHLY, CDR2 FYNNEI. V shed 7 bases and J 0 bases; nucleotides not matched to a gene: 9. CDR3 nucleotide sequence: TGTGCCAGCATGGATCCGGGACTAGCGGGGGGGAGCTCCTACAATGAGCAGTTCTTC. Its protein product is CASMDPGLAGGSSYNEQFF.

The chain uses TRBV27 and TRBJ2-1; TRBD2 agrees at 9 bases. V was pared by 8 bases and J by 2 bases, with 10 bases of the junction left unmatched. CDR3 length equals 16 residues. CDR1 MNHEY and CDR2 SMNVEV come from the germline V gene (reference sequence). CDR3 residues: CASSGALAGPYNEQFF. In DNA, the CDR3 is TGTGCCAGCTCCGGGGCACTAGCGGGCCCCTACAATGAGCAGTTCTTC.

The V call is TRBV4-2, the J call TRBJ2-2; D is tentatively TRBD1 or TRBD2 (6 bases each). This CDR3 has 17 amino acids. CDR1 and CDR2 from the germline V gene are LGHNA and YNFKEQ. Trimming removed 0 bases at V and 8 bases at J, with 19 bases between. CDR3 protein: CASSQEGPGAASGELFF. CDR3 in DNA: TGTGCCAGCAGCCAAGAGGGTCCGGGGGCGGCTTCTGGGGAGCTGTTTTTT.

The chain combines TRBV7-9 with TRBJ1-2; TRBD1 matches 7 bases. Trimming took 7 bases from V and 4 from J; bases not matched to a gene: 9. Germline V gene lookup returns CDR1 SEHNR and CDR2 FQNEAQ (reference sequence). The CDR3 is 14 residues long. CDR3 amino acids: CASIVAGGLYGYTF. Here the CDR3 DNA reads TGTGCCAGCATCGTGGCAGGGGGTCTCTATGGCTACACCTTC.

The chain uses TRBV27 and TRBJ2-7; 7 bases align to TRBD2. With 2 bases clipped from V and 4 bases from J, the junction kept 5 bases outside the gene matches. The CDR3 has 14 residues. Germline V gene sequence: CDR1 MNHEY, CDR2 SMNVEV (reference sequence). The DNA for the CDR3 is TGTGCCAGCAGTTTAGGGGCTAGCGGTTACGAGCAGTACTTC. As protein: CASSLGASGYEQYF.

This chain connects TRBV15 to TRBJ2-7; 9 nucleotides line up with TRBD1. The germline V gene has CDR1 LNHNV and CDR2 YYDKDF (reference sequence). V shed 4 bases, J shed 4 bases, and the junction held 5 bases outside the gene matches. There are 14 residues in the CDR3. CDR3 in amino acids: CATSTTGQGYEQYF. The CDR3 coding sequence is TGTGCCACCAGCACCACGGGACAGGGTTACGAGCAGTACTTC.

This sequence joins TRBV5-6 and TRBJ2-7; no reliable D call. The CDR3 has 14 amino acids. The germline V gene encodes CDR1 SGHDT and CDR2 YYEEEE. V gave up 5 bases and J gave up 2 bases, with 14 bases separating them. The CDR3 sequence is CASSSVVLTYEQYF. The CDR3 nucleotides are TGTGCCAGCAGTTCTGTGGTCCTTACCTACGAGCAGTACTTC.

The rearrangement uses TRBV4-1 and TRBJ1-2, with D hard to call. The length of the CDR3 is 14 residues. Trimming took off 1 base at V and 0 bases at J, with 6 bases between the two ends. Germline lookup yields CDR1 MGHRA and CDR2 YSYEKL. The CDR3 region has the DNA TGCGCCAGCAGCCAAGTGGCTGCTAACTATGGCTACACCTTC. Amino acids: CASSQVAANYGYTF.

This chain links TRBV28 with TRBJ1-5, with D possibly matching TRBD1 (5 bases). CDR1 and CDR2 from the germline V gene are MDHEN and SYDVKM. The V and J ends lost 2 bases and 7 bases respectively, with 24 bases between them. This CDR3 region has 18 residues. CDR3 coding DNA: TGTGCCAGCAGTTTAGAAGGGCCGCGGGGACCCGAACGACAGCCCCAGCATTTT. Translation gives CASSLEGPRGPERQPQHF.